What follows describes a single TCR beta chain. The data are from a study of neurological immune-mediated disorders. A total of 2 million PBMCs stored at -80 degrees C provided the unsorted libraries. The CDR3 spans 15 residues. Trimming shortened V by 4 bases and J by 5 bases, and 17 bases separated the two germline ends. Germline lookup yields CDR1 LGHDT and CDR2 YNNKEL (reference sequence). MiXCR was run by TCRdb on the 5' RACE reads, yielding one entry per CDR3 protein. The sample gives approximately 45,000 distinct CDR3 sequences, about 13% of which show up once; 1.3% is in the top ten. This clonotype was sampled from a female donor in good health. Sequencing was done on a sample of PBMCs. This sequence joins TRBV3-1 and TRBJ1-1; no clear D gene. CDR3 nucleotides: TGTGCCAGCAGCCCCCCCTCGCCAGGAGGAACTGAAGCTTTCTTT. Translating gives CASSPPSPGGTEAFF.